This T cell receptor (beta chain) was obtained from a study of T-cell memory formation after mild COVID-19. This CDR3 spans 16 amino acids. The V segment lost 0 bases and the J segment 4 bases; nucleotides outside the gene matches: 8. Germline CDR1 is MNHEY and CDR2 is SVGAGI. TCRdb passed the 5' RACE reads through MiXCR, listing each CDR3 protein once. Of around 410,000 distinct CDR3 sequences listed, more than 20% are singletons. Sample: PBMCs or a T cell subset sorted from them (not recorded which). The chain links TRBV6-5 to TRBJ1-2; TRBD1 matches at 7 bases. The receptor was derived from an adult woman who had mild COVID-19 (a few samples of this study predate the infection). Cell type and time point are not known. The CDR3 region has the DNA TGTGCCAGCAGTTACTCGAGGGACAGAAAAGTCTATGGCTACACCTTC. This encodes CASSYSRDRKVYGYTF.